These T cell receptor beta chains were read from a single sample in a study of identical twins' blood T cells. TCRdb re-called the 5' RACE reads with MiXCR, one entry per CDR3 protein. The sample shows 350,000 to 400,000 distinct CDR3 sequences, roughly 27% of them seen only once. The sequencing sample was made of PBMCs. The receptors shown here come from a woman aged 18-55 years in good health. Each CDR3 is given with its conserved first and last residue. The order of the fields is J gene, V gene, clone size, D gene, CDR3 protein, CDR3 DNA. D genes are given only for firm matches. A row's size may be missing; if present it is once, few, many or a size class.

j_call: TRBJ1-1; v_call: TRBV5-6; clone_size: .; d_call: TRBD1; cdr3_aa: CASSRVTGLEAFF; cdr3_nt: TGTGCCAGCAGTCGGGTGACAGGGCTTGAAGCTTTCTTT
j_call: TRBJ2-2; v_call: TRBV20-1; clone_size: .; d_call: .; cdr3_aa: CSAHPPGLAAGELFF; cdr3_nt: TGCAGTGCACATCCGCCGGGCCTGGCGGCCGGGGAGCTGTTTTTT
j_call: TRBJ1-2; v_call: TRBV12-3/TRBV12-4; clone_size: .; d_call: .; cdr3_aa: CASSDSNYGYTF; cdr3_nt: TGTGCCAGCTCAGACAGTAACTATGGCTACACCTTC
j_call: TRBJ1-1; v_call: TRBV29-1; clone_size: many; d_call: .; cdr3_aa: CSVAVTRNTEAFF; cdr3_nt: TGCAGCGTTGCGGTTACGCGGAACACTGAAGCTTTCTTT
j_call: TRBJ1-1; v_call: TRBV3-1; clone_size: .; d_call: .; cdr3_aa: CASSPNLMNTEAFF; cdr3_nt: TGTGCCAGCAGCCCCAATTTGATGAACACTGAAGCTTTCTTT
j_call: TRBJ2-1; v_call: TRBV27; clone_size: .; d_call: TRBD1; cdr3_aa: CASRQGNSYNEQFF; cdr3_nt: TGTGCCAGCCGACAGGGAAACTCCTACAATGAGCAGTTCTTC
j_call: TRBJ2-5; v_call: TRBV30; clone_size: .; d_call: .; cdr3_aa: CAWAEIQETQYF; cdr3_nt: TGTGCCTGGGCAGAGATCCAAGAGACCCAGTACTTC
j_call: TRBJ2-1; v_call: TRBV6-2/TRBV6-3; clone_size: .; d_call: .; cdr3_aa: CASSLSTADDEQFF; cdr3_nt: TGTGCCAGCAGCCTTTCTACAGCGGACGATGAGCAGTTCTTC
j_call: TRBJ1-2; v_call: TRBV27; clone_size: .; d_call: .; cdr3_aa: CASGLPLLGRGNYGYTF; cdr3_nt: TGTGCCAGCGGCCTCCCCTTGTTGGGGAGAGGGAACTATGGCTACACCTTC
j_call: TRBJ1-4; v_call: TRBV3-1; clone_size: few; d_call: .; cdr3_aa: CASSKTGLSYEKLFF; cdr3_nt: TGTGCCAGCAGCAAGACAGGACTGTCCTATGAAAAACTGTTTTTT
j_call: TRBJ2-1; v_call: TRBV19; clone_size: few; d_call: .; cdr3_aa: CASSIRESVSLRNEQFF; cdr3_nt: TGTGCCAGTAGTATTAGAGAAAGTGTGTCGCTTCGTAATGAGCAGTTCTTC
j_call: TRBJ2-1; v_call: TRBV5-1; clone_size: .; d_call: TRBD2; cdr3_aa: CARSWTSGPNNEQFF; cdr3_nt: TGCGCCAGAAGCTGGACTAGCGGGCCTAACAATGAGCAGTTCTTC
j_call: TRBJ2-3; v_call: TRBV13; clone_size: .; d_call: .; cdr3_aa: CASSRIPGGTDTQYF; cdr3_nt: TGTGCCAGCAGCCGGATCCCTGGGGGCACAGATACGCAGTATTTT
j_call: TRBJ2-5; v_call: TRBV11-2; clone_size: few; d_call: .; cdr3_aa: CASSSGRMEAQYF; cdr3_nt: TGTGCCAGCAGCTCAGGACGGATGGAGGCCCAGTACTTC
j_call: TRBJ2-2; v_call: TRBV24-1; clone_size: .; d_call: .; cdr3_aa: CATSPAPTGELFF; cdr3_nt: TGTGCCACCAGCCCGGCGCCCACCGGGGAGCTGTTTTTT
j_call: TRBJ1-2; v_call: TRBV29-1; clone_size: many; d_call: TRBD1; cdr3_aa: CSANDRVRGLYGYTF; cdr3_nt: TGCAGCGCCAACGACAGGGTTCGGGGCCTTTATGGCTACACCTTC
j_call: TRBJ1-3; v_call: TRBV5-4; clone_size: few; d_call: .; cdr3_aa: CASSLARGDGNTIYF; cdr3_nt: TGTGCCAGCAGCTTGGCCCGGGGGGATGGAAACACCATATATTTT
j_call: TRBJ2-7; v_call: TRBV29-1; clone_size: few; d_call: .; cdr3_aa: CSVRPLDNSYEQYF; cdr3_nt: TGCAGCGTTCGCCCCCTGGACAACTCCTACGAGCAGTACTTC
j_call: TRBJ2-1; v_call: TRBV20-1; clone_size: .; d_call: .; cdr3_aa: CSAAARLDEQFF; cdr3_nt: TGCAGTGCTGCGGCACGATTGGATGAGCAGTTCTTC
j_call: TRBJ2-5; v_call: TRBV29-1; clone_size: .; d_call: TRBD1; cdr3_aa: CSVERGTGGDCDF; cdr3_nt: TGCAGCGTTGAACGAGGAACAGGGGGCGATTGTGACTTC
j_call: TRBJ1-1; v_call: TRBV6-4; clone_size: few; d_call: .; cdr3_aa: CASPWVTEAFF; cdr3_nt: TGTGCCAGCCCTTGGGTGACTGAAGCTTTCTTT
j_call: TRBJ1-4; v_call: TRBV20-1; clone_size: many; d_call: .; cdr3_aa: CSASATTNEKLFF; cdr3_nt: TGCAGTGCTAGTGCAACGACTAATGAAAAACTGTTTTTT
j_call: TRBJ1-1; v_call: TRBV9; clone_size: few; d_call: .; cdr3_aa: CASSPHPPDVTFF; cdr3_nt: TGTGCCAGCAGCCCACACCCCCCCGACGTAACTTTCTTT
j_call: TRBJ1-2; v_call: TRBV27; clone_size: .; d_call: TRBD1; cdr3_aa: CASSYSDREGGYTF; cdr3_nt: TGTGCCAGCAGTTACTCGGACAGGGAAGGCGGCTACACCTTC
j_call: TRBJ2-3; v_call: TRBV27; clone_size: few; d_call: .; cdr3_aa: CASSFLATDTQYF; cdr3_nt: TGTGCCAGCAGTTTTTTGGCCACAGATACGCAGTATTTT
j_call: TRBJ1-1; v_call: TRBV11-3; clone_size: .; d_call: .; cdr3_aa: CASSKPGTVNTEAFF; cdr3_nt: TGTGCCAGCAGCAAACCCGGGACGGTGAACACTGAAGCTTTCTTT
j_call: TRBJ1-2; v_call: TRBV4-2; clone_size: few; d_call: .; cdr3_aa: CASSHPGAPNYGYTF; cdr3_nt: TGTGCCAGCAGCCATCCGGGGGCCCCTAACTATGGCTACACCTTC
j_call: TRBJ1-1; v_call: TRBV5-1; clone_size: .; d_call: .; cdr3_aa: CASSSKLGQLNTEAFF; cdr3_nt: TGCGCCAGCAGCTCCAAGCTCGGACAGCTAAACACTGAAGCTTTCTTT
j_call: TRBJ2-2; v_call: TRBV7-3; clone_size: few; d_call: .; cdr3_aa: CASSLTGTLNTGELFF; cdr3_nt: TGTGCCAGCAGCTTAACTGGGACACTGAACACCGGGGAGCTGTTTTTT